This T cell receptor (beta chain) came from a study of T-cell memory formation after mild COVID-19. About the research overall: Clusters were largely donor specific.

This CDR3 has 13 residues. The V end lost 3 bases, the J end lost 8 bases, and 13 bases lay between the germline ends. Germline V gene sequence: CDR1 SGHTA, CDR2 FQGTGA. Points from the study as a whole: The second-wave clones peaking on day 37 were not confirmed as SARS-CoV-2-specific. Some clones that responded turned up in pre-infection memory, which suggests that cross-reactive memory joined in. Clones that contracted from day 15 to 85 had balanced CD4/CD8; later expanders were CD4+ biased.

This clonotype was observed a few times. What it recognizes is unknown. In TCRdb, the 5' RACE reads were re-called with MiXCR into one record per CDR3 protein. The table records about 350,000 distinct CDR3 sequences, roughly 15% of them present only once. The receptor was isolated from a man between 18 and 35 years old who had mild COVID-19 (a few samples of this study predate the infection). Cell type and time point are not known. Sequencing input: PBMCs or a T cell subset sorted from them (not recorded which). V gene TRBV7-3 combines with J gene TRBJ1-2, with D hard to call. CDR3 coding DNA: TGTGCCAGCAGCTTCAAGGGCGCGGGCGGCTACACCTTC. Protein sequence: CASSFKGAGGYTF.